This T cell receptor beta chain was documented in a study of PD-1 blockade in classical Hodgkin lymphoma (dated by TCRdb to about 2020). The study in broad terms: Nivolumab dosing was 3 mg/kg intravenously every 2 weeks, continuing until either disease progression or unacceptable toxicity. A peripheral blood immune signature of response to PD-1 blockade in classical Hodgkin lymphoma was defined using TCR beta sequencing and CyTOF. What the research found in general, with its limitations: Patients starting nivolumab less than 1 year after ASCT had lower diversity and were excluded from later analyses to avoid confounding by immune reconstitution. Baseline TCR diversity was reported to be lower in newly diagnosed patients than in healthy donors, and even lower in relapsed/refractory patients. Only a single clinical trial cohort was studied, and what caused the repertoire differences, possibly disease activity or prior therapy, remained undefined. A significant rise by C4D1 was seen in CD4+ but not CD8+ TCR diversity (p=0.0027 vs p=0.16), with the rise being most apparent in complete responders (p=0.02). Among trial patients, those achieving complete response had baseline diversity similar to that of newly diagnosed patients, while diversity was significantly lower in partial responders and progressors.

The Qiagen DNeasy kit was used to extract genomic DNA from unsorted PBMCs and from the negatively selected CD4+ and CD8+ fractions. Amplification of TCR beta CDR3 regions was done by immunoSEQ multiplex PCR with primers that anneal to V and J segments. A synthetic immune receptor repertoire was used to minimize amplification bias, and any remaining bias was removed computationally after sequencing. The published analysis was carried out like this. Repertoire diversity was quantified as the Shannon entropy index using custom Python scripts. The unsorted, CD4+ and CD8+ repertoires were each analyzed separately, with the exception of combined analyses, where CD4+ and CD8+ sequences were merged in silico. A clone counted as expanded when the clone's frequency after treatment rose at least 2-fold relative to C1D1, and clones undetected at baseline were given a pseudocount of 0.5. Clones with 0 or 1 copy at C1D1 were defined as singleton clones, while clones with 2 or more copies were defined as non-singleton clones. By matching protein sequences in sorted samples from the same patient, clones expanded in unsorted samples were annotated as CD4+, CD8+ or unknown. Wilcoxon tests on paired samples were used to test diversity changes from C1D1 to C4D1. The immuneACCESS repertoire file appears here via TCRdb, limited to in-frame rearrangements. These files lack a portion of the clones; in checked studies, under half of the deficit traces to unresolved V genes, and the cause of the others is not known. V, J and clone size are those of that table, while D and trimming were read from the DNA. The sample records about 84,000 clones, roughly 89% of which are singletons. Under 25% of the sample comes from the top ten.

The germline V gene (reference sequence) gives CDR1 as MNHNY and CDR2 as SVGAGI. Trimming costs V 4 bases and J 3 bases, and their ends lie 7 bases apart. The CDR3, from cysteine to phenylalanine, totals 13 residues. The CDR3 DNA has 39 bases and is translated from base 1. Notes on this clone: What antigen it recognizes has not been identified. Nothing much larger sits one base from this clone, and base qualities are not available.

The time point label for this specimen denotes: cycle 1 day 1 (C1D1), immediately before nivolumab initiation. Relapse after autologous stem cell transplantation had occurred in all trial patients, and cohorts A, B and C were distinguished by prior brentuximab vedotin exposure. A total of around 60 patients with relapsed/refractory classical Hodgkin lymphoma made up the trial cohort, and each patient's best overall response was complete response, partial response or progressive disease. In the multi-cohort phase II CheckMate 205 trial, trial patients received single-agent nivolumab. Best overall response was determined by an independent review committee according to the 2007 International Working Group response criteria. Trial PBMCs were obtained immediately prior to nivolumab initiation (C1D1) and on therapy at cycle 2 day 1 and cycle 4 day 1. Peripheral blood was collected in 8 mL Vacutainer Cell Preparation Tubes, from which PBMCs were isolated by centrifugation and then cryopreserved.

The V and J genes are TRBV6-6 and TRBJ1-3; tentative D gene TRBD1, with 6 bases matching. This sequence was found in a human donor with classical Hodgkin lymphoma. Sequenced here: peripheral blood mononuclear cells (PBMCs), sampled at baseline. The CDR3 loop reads CASSLDSGNTIYF. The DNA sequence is TGTGCCAGCAGTTTGGACAGTGGAAACACCATATATTTT.